Below are 8 T cell receptor beta chains sequenced from a single sample in a study of OX40 agonist ivuxolimab in advanced cancers. Sequencing was performed with immunoSEQ multiplex PCR; in TCRdb, only in-frame clones are kept and a portion is missing. Among 75,000 to 95,000 clones listed, about 90% were seen once. The input for sequencing was CD4+ or CD8+ T cells sorted from blood, taken in a trial of the OX40 agonist ivuxolimab. The source of these receptors is an adult with an advanced solid tumor such as melanoma, head and neck, liver or kidney cancer.

This sequence joins TRBV4-2 and TRBJ2-7; D is possibly TRBD2 (6 bases). V was cut by 7 bases and J by 2 bases, with 15 bases left in between. Germline V gene data show CDR1 as LGHNA and CDR2 as YNFKEQ. The CDR3 covers 14 residues. CDR3 region: CASTLGTGAYEQYF. CDR3 nucleotide sequence: TGTGCCAGCACCCTTGGGACTGGGGCCTACGAGCAGTACTTC.

The V and J genes are TRBV4-1 and TRBJ1-1; no definite D call. Germline CDR1 and CDR2: MGHRA and YSYEKL. This CDR3 is built from 12 residues. Trimming took off 7 bases at V and 0 bases at J, with 6 bases between the two ends. As DNA, the CDR3 is TGCGCCAGCAAACCCCTGAACACTGAAGCTTTCTTT. This translates into CASKPLNTEAFF.

This clone came up a few times. This chain connects TRBV28 to TRBJ2-7, with D unresolved. Trimming removed 2 bases at V and 4 bases at J, with 12 bases between. The CDR3 has 14 residues. The germline gives CDR1 MDHEN, CDR2 SYDVKM. DNA for the CDR3: TGTGCCAGCAGTTTACCCCCTTTAAAGTACGAGCAGTACTTC. Its translation is CASSLPPLKYEQYF.

A single count supports this clone. The gene calls are TRBV15 and TRBJ2-2; the D is unclear. The CDR3 sequence is 12 residues long. Germline lookup yields CDR1 LNHNV and CDR2 YYDKDF (reference sequence). V was trimmed by 3 bases and J by 3 bases, leaving 2 bases between them. The CDR3 sequence is CATSRYTGELFF. Written as DNA, the CDR3 is TGTGCCACCAGCAGGTACACCGGGGAGCTGTTTTTT.

This clone appeared once. This chain joins TRBV11-3 and TRBJ2-7; no reliable D call. The germline gives CDR1 SGHNT, CDR2 YENEEA. Deletions cut 4 bases from V and 3 bases from J, with 10 bases between. This CDR3 region has 13 residues. The CDR3 here is CASSSHDLYEQYF. As DNA, the CDR3 is TGTGCCAGCAGCTCACATGATCTCTACGAGCAGTACTTC.

This chain links TRBV7-9 with TRBJ2-7; D might be TRBD2 (6 bases). The CDR3 is 14 residues long. With 3 bases removed from V and 6 bases from J, the gap between germline ends came to 15 bases. Germline assignment: CDR1 SEHNR and CDR2 FQNEAQ (reference sequence). CDR3 nucleotide sequence: TGTGCCAGCAGCTTTAGCGACTGGGGGGTCGAGCAGTACTTC. Amino acid sequence: CASSFSDWGVEQYF.

The chain employs TRBV7-6 and TRBJ1-1; the D is unclear. This CDR3 region has 15 residues. CDR1 SGHVS and CDR2 FNYEAQ come from the germline V gene. The V end lost 5 bases, the J end lost 1 base, and 14 bases lay between the germline ends. The CDR3 here is CASSPYQLRNTEAFF. The CDR3 nucleotides read TGTGCCAGCAGCCCTTACCAACTCAGGAACACTGAAGCTTTCTTT.

The rearrangement links TRBV27 to TRBJ2-1; 12 bases match TRBD2. The CDR3 sequence is 15 residues long. The germline V gene has CDR1 MNHEY and CDR2 SMNVEV (reference sequence). J gave up 7 bases and V 4 bases, and 5 bases lay outside the gene matches. The CDR3 DNA follows: TGTGCCAGCAGTTCTTTACTAGCGGGAGGTAATGAGCAGTTCTTC. It encodes CASSSLLAGGNEQFF.